This passage covers 22 T cell receptor beta chains from one sample sequenced in a study of blood T cell repertoires in COVID-19. Here immunoSEQ multiplex PCR was the method, and the copy in TCRdb shows in-frame clones only, minus some. Of 26,000 or so clones listed, roughly 90% are singletons. The source material was peripheral blood. The receptors were gathered from a human donor in a cohort sampled during active COVID-19.

This clone was seen a single time. The genes are TRBV10-3 and TRBJ2-6, with 7 bases matching TRBD1. V was pared by 10 bases and J by 0 bases, with 9 bases of the junction left unmatched. The CDR3 is 16 residues long. Germline assignment: CDR1 ENHRY and CDR2 SYGVKD. The CDR3 loop reads CATRQGAYSGANVLTF. The CDR3 bases are TGTGCCACCCGACAGGGCGCTTACTCTGGGGCCAACGTCCTGACTTTC.

This chain joins TRBV10-3 and TRBJ2-7; 11 bases align to TRBD1. Germline V CDR1 and CDR2: ENHRY, SYGVKD. V lost 10 bases to trimming and J lost 4 bases; unmatched junction nucleotides: 6. CDR3 length: 13 amino acids. CDR3 sequence (DNA): TGTGCCACCTACCGGGACAGGGGGTACGAGCAGTACTTC. It yields the protein CATYRDRGYEQYF.

The chain carries TRBV4-2 and TRBJ1-4, with D possibly being TRBD1 (5 bases). V lost 0 bases and J 8 bases, leaving 10 bases between the germline ends. CDR3 length: 14 residues. Germline CDR1 is LGHNA and CDR2 is YNFKEQ. The CDR3 protein is CASSQDLGGEKLFF. The CDR3, as DNA: TGTGCCAGCAGCCAAGATCTCGGGGGAGAAAAACTGTTTTTT.

Comments on this clone: Sequence at one end of the junction differs from germline and may be a read error. The CDR3, as DNA: TGCGCCAGCGCCGGGACAGGGGGAGAGTACGAGCGGTACTTC. Translated, it gives CASAGTGGEYERYF. This sequence joins TRBV23-1 and TRBJ2-7, with 11 bases lining up with TRBD1. TRBV23-1 is placed among ORFs of uncertain function. The CDR3 is 14 residues long.

This clone was seen a handful of times. The chain joins TRBV6-7 to TRBJ1-5; a weak D match, TRBD1 (6 bases). TRBV6-7 is marked as an open reading frame, function uncertain. Trimming took 7 bases from V and 5 from J, leaving 12 bases between them. The CDR3 length is 13 residues. The CDR3 protein is CASTNRDHQPQHF. The CDR3 DNA sequence: TGTGCCAGCACCAACAGGGACCATCAGCCCCAGCATTTT.

The rearrangement joins TRBV19 to TRBJ2-3, with a tentative D call TRBD1 (5 bases). This CDR3 comprises 13 residues. Trimming took 10 bases from V and 1 from J, leaving 12 bases between them. Germline V CDR1 and CDR2: LNHDA, SQIVND (reference sequence). CDR3: CATQKGGTDTQYF. The CDR3 coding sequence is TGTGCCACCCAGAAAGGGGGCACAGATACGCAGTATTTT.

The chain is built from TRBV7-9 and TRBJ1-2; the match to TRBD1 covers 8 bases. The CDR3 is 14 amino acids. J was trimmed by 5 bases and V by 5 bases; bases with no gene match: 7. In germline, CDR1 is SEHNR, CDR2 FQNEAQ (reference sequence). The chain's CDR3 is CASSKDDRGYGYTF. CDR3 DNA sequence: TGTGCCAGCAGCAAAGACGACAGGGGATATGGCTACACCTTC.

This rearrangement joins TRBV5-1 to TRBJ1-1, with 7 bases aligning to TRBD1. The CDR3 contains 15 residues. Trimming removed 0 bases from V and 8 bases from J; junction bases left unmatched: 10. Germline V gene lookup returns CDR1 SGHRS and CDR2 YFSETQ. The CDR3 loop is CASSLEGTVILEAFF. In DNA form, the CDR3 reads TGCGCCAGCAGCTTGGAGGGGACAGTCATCCTGGAAGCTTTCTTT.

J is TRBJ2-1 and V is TRBV5-4, with a possible D match to TRBD2 (6 bases). Germline values: CDR1 SGHNT, CDR2 YYREEE (reference sequence). This CDR3 region has 16 residues. Trimming shortened V by 0 bases and J by 5 bases, and 15 bases separated the two germline ends. The CDR3 protein is CASSLGAGQLDNEQFF. The CDR3 DNA follows: TGTGCCAGCAGCTTGGGGGCGGGGCAGCTTGACAATGAGCAGTTCTTC.

The V gene is TRBV10-3, the J gene TRBJ2-3, with TRBD2 as a possible D gene (5 bases). CDR1 and CDR2 (germline): ENHRY, SYGVKD. Trimming removed 7 bases at V and 5 bases at J, with 10 bases between. CDR3 size: 12 residues. This CDR3 is CAITSEGDTQYF. As DNA, the CDR3 is TGTGCCATCACCTCTGAGGGAGATACGCAGTATTTT.

This chain links TRBV7-6 with TRBJ2-7, with 11 positions matching TRBD1. The ends lost 6 bases at V and 6 bases at J; junction bases unmatched: 13. The CDR3 sequence is 16 residues long. Germline V gene data show CDR1 as SGHVS and CDR2 as FNYEAQ. The CDR3 DNA reads as TGTGCCAGCAGGGCTGCTACAGGGACAGGGGGTGGCGAGCAGTACTTC. It codes for CASRAATGTGGGEQYF.

The J gene is TRBJ1-4, the V gene TRBV15; D is undetermined. Trimming took off 0 bases at V and 6 bases at J, with 5 bases between the two ends. This CDR3 is built from 13 residues. Germline-derived CDR1 and CDR2 are LNHNV and YYDKDF (reference sequence). The CDR3 DNA is TGTGCCACCAGCAGAGACAGGCATGAAAAACTGTTTTTT. The encoded protein is CATSRDRHEKLFF.

The chain has TRBV4-1 and TRBJ2-3; tentatively, D is TRBD2 (7 bases). Germline CDR1 and CDR2: MGHRA and YSYEKL. This CDR3 has 16 residues. The V and J ends lost 0 bases and 1 base respectively, with 11 bases between them. The CDR3 DNA sequence: TGCGCCAGCAGCCAAGATGGGGGGGGGCGCACAGATACGCAGTATTTT. Translating it yields CASSQDGGGRTDTQYF.

The chain uses TRBV7-2 and TRBJ2-3; tentative D call: TRBD2 (6 bases). The germline gives CDR1 SGHTA, CDR2 FQGNSA. This CDR3 is built from 14 residues. V was shortened by 4 bases and J by 6 bases, with 14 bases between the two germline ends. In DNA form, the CDR3 reads TGTGCCAGCAGCTCGGCGGAGGGGCGGGATACGCAGTATTTT. Protein sequence: CASSSAEGRDTQYF. Using reference TRBV7-2 and TRBJ2-3 for the parts outside the CDR3, the full variable domain is GAGVSQSPSNKVTEKGKDVELRCDPISGHTALYWYRQSLGQGLEFLIYFQGNSAPDKSGLPSDRFSAERTGGSVSTLTIQRTQQEDSAVYLCASSSAEGRDTQYFGPGTRLTVL.

The chain recombines TRBV27 with TRBJ2-1, with D perhaps matching TRBD2 (7 bases). The CDR3 totals 14 residues. CDR1 is MNHEY and CDR2 is SMNVEV in the germline V gene (reference sequence). The V end lost 2 bases, the J end lost 7 bases, and 12 bases lay between the germline ends. CDR3: CASSLTGRGNEQFF. The CDR3 DNA reads TGTGCCAGCAGTTTAACAGGGCGGGGGAATGAGCAGTTCTTC.

This chain connects TRBV4-3 to TRBJ2-3, with a tentative D call TRBD2 (5 bases). Deletions cut 1 base from V and 0 bases from J, with 8 bases between. Per the germline V gene, CDR1 is LGHNA and CDR2 is YSLEER. The CDR3 has 15 residues. CDR3 DNA sequence: TGCGCCAGCAGCCAAGGGAGGACTAGCACAGATACGCAGTATTTT. Translating it yields CASSQGRTSTDTQYF.

This clone was found a few times. The CDR3 is CASSQGDRDYGYTF. CDR3 DNA sequence: TGTGCCAGCAGCCAAGGGGACAGGGACTATGGCTACACCTTC. The chain couples TRBV14 to TRBJ1-2; 9 bases are a match to TRBD1. CDR1 is SGHDN and CDR2 is FVKESK in the germline V gene. The V and J ends lost 1 base and 3 bases, in that order; junction bases with no gene match: 0. This CDR3 comprises 14 residues.

This rearrangement joins TRBV11-1 to TRBJ1-1; 7 bases agree with TRBD1. The CDR3 spans 14 residues. Looked up from germline, CDR1 is SGHAT and CDR2 is FQDESV (reference sequence). V dropped 4 bases and J dropped 1; count of bases not matched to a gene: 3. For the CDR3, the DNA is TGTGCCAGCAGCTGGGACAGAGCGAACACTGAAGCTTTCTTT. It codes for CASSWDRANTEAFF.

V is TRBV18 and J is TRBJ1-3; TRBD1 matches at 8 bases. CDR1 is KGHSH, CDR2 LQKENI, per germline. This CDR3 is built from 16 residues. Trimming took 3 bases from V and 0 from J; bases not matched to a gene: 4. CDR3 DNA: TGTGCCAGCTCACCCTCACAGGGGGGCTCTGGAAACACCATATATTTT. Its translation: CASSPSQGGSGNTIYF.

CDR3 region: CASSPRDSDYQNTGELFF. The CDR3 nucleotides read TGTGCCAGCTCACCAAGGGACAGCGATTATCAGAACACCGGGGAGCTGTTTTTT. V gene TRBV18 combines with J gene TRBJ2-2; TRBD1 aligns across 7 bases. Germline V gene data show CDR1 as KGHSH and CDR2 as LQKENI. Losses at the gene ends were 2 bases for V and 1 base for J; bases not matched to a gene: 10. This CDR3 region has 18 residues.

The chain employs TRBV29-1 and TRBJ2-3; D uncertain. Germline V gene lookup returns CDR1 SQVTM and CDR2 ANQGSEA. The V and J ends lost 7 bases and 2 bases respectively, with 7 bases between them. The CDR3 totals 11 residues. CDR3 residues: CSALFTDTQYF. The CDR3 region has the DNA TGCAGCGCCCTCTTCACAGATACGCAGTATTTT.

The V gene is TRBV3-1 (or the pseudogene TRBV3-2), the J gene TRBJ2-5; TRBD2 matches at 9 bases. Germline V gene lookup returns CDR1 LGHDT and CDR2 YNNKEL (reference sequence). CDR3 length: 16 amino acids. V lost 3 bases and J lost 5; bases outside the gene matches: 10. In nucleotides, the CDR3 is TGTGCCAGCAGCCAGTACCAGCGGGGGGCGGCGGAGACCCAGTACTTC. Translation: CASSQYQRGAAETQYF.